Below are 22 T cell receptor beta chains sequenced from a single sample in a study of shared clonotypes between healthy human individuals. Generated by immunoSEQ multiplex PCR, the TCRdb table keeps only in-frame clones and is missing some. The sample lists some 530,000 clones, around 85% occurring once. Sample: PBMCs. Every receptor here comes from a woman aged 40 to 50 in good health. Some clones in this sample may be carry-over from other donors' samples.

Ten or more counts support this clone. This sample includes further DNA sequences coding for the same CDR3. The chain has TRBV5-1 and TRBJ2-1; the match to TRBD2 covers 10 bases. The germline V gene encodes CDR1 SGHRS and CDR2 YFSETQ. Germline trimming cut 4 bases from V and 0 bases from J; bases unmatched to any gene: 7. The CDR3 is 17 amino acids. CDR3 loop: CASSREASGSSYNEQFF. In DNA form, the CDR3 reads TGCGCCAGCAGCCGGGAGGCTAGCGGGAGCTCCTACAATGAGCAGTTCTTC.

The V and J genes are TRBV5-8 and TRBJ2-2; 8 bases fit TRBD1. CDR1 is SGHTS and CDR2 is YDEGEE in the germline V gene. This CDR3 contains 15 residues. The ends lost 4 bases at V and 4 bases at J; junction bases unmatched: 6. In DNA, the CDR3 is TGTGCCAGCAGCATAGACAGGGGCGGCACCGGGGAGCTGTTTTTT. Encoded protein: CASSIDRGGTGELFF.

A remark on this clone: A far larger clone is a single base away, which makes a read error likely. The chain joins TRBV5-4 to TRBJ1-1; D is perhaps TRBD1 (5 bases). Looked up from germline, CDR1 is SGHNT and CDR2 is YYREEE (reference sequence). The ends were cut back, 4 bases at V and 1 base at J, with 8 bases in the middle. The CDR3 spans 13 residues. The CDR3, as DNA: TGTGCCAGCAGCCGGGACGGGAACACTGAAGCTTTCTTT. Translating it yields CASSRDGNTEAFF.

J is TRBJ2-3 and V is TRBV18; unclear D gene. Trimming stripped 3 bases from V and 0 bases from J, with 7 bases between. CDR1 and CDR2 (germline): KGHSH, LQKENI. The CDR3 spans 14 residues. Written as DNA, the CDR3 is TGTGCCAGCTCACCCCCTTATAGCACAGATACGCAGTATTTT. Its translation: CASSPPYSTDTQYF.

The chain couples TRBV28 to TRBJ1-2; D is ambiguous. This CDR3 spans 12 amino acids. Deletions cut 5 bases from V and 5 bases from J, with 9 bases between. Per the germline V gene, CDR1 is MDHEN and CDR2 is SYDVKM. The CDR3 loop is CASSKQRYGYTF. The CDR3 nucleotides are TGTGCCAGCAGTAAACAGAGATATGGCTACACCTTC.

The rearrangement links TRBV4-3 to TRBJ1-4; 9 bases align to TRBD1. There are 15 residues in the CDR3. J gave up 7 bases and V 5 bases, and 8 bases lay outside the gene matches. The V gene's germline CDR1 is LGHNA and CDR2 YSLEER. The CDR3 nucleotides read TGCGCCAGCAGCTCCAGGGGACAGGGAGTTGAAAAACTGTTTTTT. Encoded protein: CASSSRGQGVEKLFF.

This clone appeared many times. In the same sample, other DNA sequences code for this CDR3. The V and J genes are TRBV5-4 and TRBJ1-1, with no clear D. The V end was cut by 2 bases, the J end by 5 bases, with 16 bases between. Germline V gene sequence: CDR1 SGHNT, CDR2 YYREEE (reference sequence). The CDR3 covers 15 residues. The DNA of the CDR3 is TGTGCCAGCAGCTTCCTTTCGCAGACTGGAACTGAAGCTTTCTTT. It is translated as CASSFLSQTGTEAFF.

The genes are TRBV7-6 and TRBJ1-1; D not resolved. Germline CDR1 is SGHVS and CDR2 is FNYEAQ. The CDR3 is made up of 14 amino acids. The V end lost 6 bases, the J end lost 1 base, and 12 bases lay between the germline ends. The CDR3 nucleotides are TGTGCCAGCAGTGACTTCAGCTCGAACACTGAAGCTTTCTTT. As protein: CASSDFSSNTEAFF.

This clone showed up many times. Other DNA sequences in the same sample also yield this CDR3. The CDR3 spells CASSQTWGTLEEQYF. The CDR3 bases are TGTGCCAGCAGTCAGACTTGGGGGACCCTCGAAGAGCAGTACTTC. This rearrangement joins TRBV27 to TRBJ2-7; D could derive from TRBD1 or TRBD2 (5 bases each). CDR1 and CDR2 from the germline V gene are MNHEY and SMNVEV (reference sequence). The CDR3 contains 15 residues. V lost 5 bases and J lost 7, with 21 bases in between.

As to this clone: This likely stems from a read error, as it lies one base from a far larger clone. The chain carries TRBV5-1 and TRBJ2-5; 8 bases agree with TRBD2. J was trimmed by 1 base and V by 3 bases; bases with no gene match: 5. CDR1 SGHRS and CDR2 YFSETQ come from the germline V gene. This CDR3 has 15 amino acids. CDR3 nucleotides: TGCGCCAGCAGCTGGATCGGGAGGGGCCAAGAGACCCAGTACTTC. Its protein is CASSWIGRGQETQYF. Based on the CDR3 plus reference TRBV5-1 and TRBJ2-5, the full variable domain is KAGVTQTPRYLIKTRGQQVTLSCSPISGHRSVSWYQQTPGQGLQFLFEYFSETQRNKGNFPGRFSGRQFSNSRSEMNVSTLELGDSALYLCASSWIGRGQETQYFGPGTRLLVL.

V usage is TRBV10-2 and J usage is TRBJ2-7; 10 bases line up with TRBD1. Germline values: CDR1 WSHSY, CDR2 SAAADI. After removal of 9 bases from V and 5 bases from J, the junction contained 7 bases not matched to a gene. The CDR3 runs to 13 residues. CDR3 loop: CASRQGASNEQYF. CDR3 bases: TGCGCCAGTAGACAGGGGGCTAGCAACGAGCAGTACTTC.

The chain carries TRBV19 and TRBJ1-1; 8 bases are shared with TRBD1. Per germline, CDR1 LNHDA and CDR2 SQIVND (reference sequence). V dropped 6 bases and J dropped 3; count of bases not matched to a gene: 6. The CDR3 runs 14 residues. CDR3 amino acids: CASSPTGVDTEAFF. The CDR3 DNA follows: TGTGCCAGTAGCCCGACAGGGGTGGACACTGAAGCTTTCTTT.

This chain joins TRBV6-1 and TRBJ1-5; tentative D call: TRBD1 (5 bases). This CDR3 has 15 amino acids. V was trimmed by 5 bases and J by 3 bases, leaving 14 bases between them. CDR1 is MNHNS and CDR2 is SASEGT in the germline V gene. The chain's CDR3 is CASSLGHRNNQPQHF. Here the CDR3 DNA reads TGTGCCAGCAGTCTGGGGCACAGAAACAATCAGCCCCAGCATTTT.

Comment on this clone: This is likely an artifact of a read error, given a far larger clone one base away. V and J are TRBV30 and TRBJ2-6; weak D call: TRBD2 (5 bases). Germline V gene lookup returns CDR1 GTSNPN and CDR2 SVGIG (reference sequence). Trimming left V 0 bases short and J 0 bases short, with 9 bases between. This CDR3 comprises 16 residues. The CDR3 loop reads CAWSVTGSSGANVLTF. CDR3 coding DNA: TGTGCCTGGAGTGTTACGGGGTCCTCTGGGGCCAACGTCCTGACTTTC. The whole variable domain, filled in from reference TRBV30 and TRBJ2-6, reads SQTIHQWPATLVQPVGSPLSLECTVEGTSNPNLYWYRQAAGRGLQLLFYSVGIGQISSEVPQNLSASRPQDRQFILSSKKLLLSDSGFYLCAWSVTGSSGANVLTFGAGSRLTVL.

V is TRBV9 and J is TRBJ2-7, with TRBD2 identical over 8 bases. Germline V gives CDR1 SGDLS, CDR2 YYNGEE. This CDR3 contains 15 residues. V trimming: 3 bases; J trimming: 4 bases; junction bases outside the gene matches: 9. In DNA form, the CDR3 reads TGTGCCAGCAGCGCCGGAGCGGGAGTTGGATACGAGCAGTACTTC. Amino acids: CASSAGAGVGYEQYF.

The rearrangement links TRBV4-2 to TRBJ2-1, with 9 bases that match TRBD1. There are 16 residues in the CDR3. Germline values: CDR1 LGHNA, CDR2 YNFKEQ. Losses at the gene ends were 0 bases for V and 2 bases for J; bases not matched to a gene: 2. The CDR3 DNA reads as TGTGCCAGCAGCCAAGATTGGGACAGGGCCTACAATGAGCAGTTCTTC. This codes for CASSQDWDRAYNEQFF.

The gene calls are TRBV7-8 and TRBJ2-3, with unresolved D. Germline assignment: CDR1 SGHVS and CDR2 FQNEAQ. Deletions cut 4 bases from V and 4 bases from J, with 6 bases between. The CDR3 is 12 amino acids. CDR3 sequence reads: CASSSSPDTQYF. As DNA, the CDR3 is TGTGCCAGCAGCTCGTCGCCAGATACGCAGTATTTT.

V is TRBV28 and J is TRBJ1-1; tentatively, D is TRBD1 (6 bases). Germline V gene lookup returns CDR1 MDHEN and CDR2 SYDVKM. Trimming removed 4 bases from V and 4 bases from J, with 13 bases in between. The CDR3 has 14 residues. The CDR3 DNA reads TGTGCCAGCAGTTCCACAGGGTTGGGCACTGAAGCTTTCTTT. Amino acid sequence: CASSSTGLGTEAFF.

As regards this clone: This likely came from a read error, as a far larger clone is one base away. The chain carries TRBV5-1 and TRBJ1-2; D not resolved. Germline V gives CDR1 SGHRS, CDR2 YFSETQ. This CDR3 is 13 amino acids long. Deletions cut 0 bases from V and 9 bases from J, with 12 bases between. The CDR3 bases are TGCGCCAGCAGCTTGGGGACCCGGTATAGCTACACCTTC. This translates into CASSLGTRYSYTF.

V and J are TRBV7-6 and TRBJ2-2, with D hard to call. Trimming stripped 4 bases from V and 5 bases from J, with 11 bases between. The CDR3 contains 14 residues. Per the germline V gene, CDR1 is SGHVS and CDR2 is FNYEAQ. In DNA, the CDR3 is TGTGCCAGCAGCTCCCCTTCTAGGACCGGGGAGCTGTTTTTT. It is translated as CASSSPSRTGELFF.

This clone was found once. This may come from a read error, since a much larger clone is one base off. This chain connects TRBV5-1 to TRBJ2-7; D gene ambiguous. From germline, CDR1 is SGHRS and CDR2 YFSETQ. Deletions cut 2 bases from V and 3 bases from J, with 9 bases between. CDR3 length equals 13 residues. DNA of the CDR3: TGCGCCAGCAGCTTCACGTGTGGCTACGAGCAGTACTTC. It codes for CASSFTCGYEQYF.

The chain links TRBV19 to TRBJ2-2; D is unclear. The germline V gene has CDR1 LNHDA and CDR2 SQIVND (reference sequence). This CDR3 is built from 14 residues. Trimming pared 1 base from V and 4 bases from J, leaving 7 bases between. The CDR3 region has the DNA TGTGCCAGTAGTATAGGGGCAGCCACCGGGGAGCTGTTTTTT. This codes for CASSIGAATGELFF. The variable domain in full, completed from reference TRBV19 and TRBJ2-2, reads DGGITQSPKYLFRKEGQNVTLSCEQNLNHDAMYWYRQDPGQGLRLIYYSQIVNDFQKGDIAEGYSVSREKKESFPLTVTSAQKNPTAFYLCASSIGAATGELFFGEGSRLTVL.